The next 19 T cell receptor beta chains were all read from a single sample in a study of blood T cell repertoires in COVID-19. Produced via immunoSEQ multiplex PCR; TCRdb's table is partial and in-frame only. The repertoire holds about 140,000 clones, with about 82% as singletons. Sequenced input: peripheral blood. Receptor source: an elderly woman with active or convalescent COVID-19.

The chain recombines TRBV19 with TRBJ2-3, with 16 bases matching TRBD2. The CDR3 sequence is 16 residues long. Unmatched junction bases numbered 4, after V lost 4 bases and J lost 6 bases. Germline V lookup: CDR1 LNHDA, CDR2 SQIVND (reference sequence). The CDR3 region has the DNA TGTGCCAGTAGTACGGGACTAGCGGGGGGGCCGGATACGCAGTATTTT. Translating it yields CASSTGLAGGPDTQYF. Variable domain in full (rest from reference TRBV19 and TRBJ2-3): DGGITQSPKYLFRKEGQNVTLSCEQNLNHDAMYWYRQDPGQGLRLIYYSQIVNDFQKGDIAEGYSVSREKKESFPLTVTSAQKNPTAFYLCASSTGLAGGPDTQYFGPGTRLTVL.

This rearrangement joins TRBV15 to TRBJ2-7; 9 bases map to TRBD1. CDR1 and CDR2 (germline): LNHNV, YYDKDF (reference sequence). Trimming took 3 bases from V and 4 from J; bases not matched to a gene: 10. The length of the CDR3 is 16 residues. The CDR3 is CATSRADRGAPYEQYF. DNA of the CDR3: TGTGCCACCAGCAGGGCAGACAGGGGGGCCCCGTACGAGCAGTACTTC.

CDR3 in amino acids: CASSPGGRQNTEAFF. The CDR3 DNA is TGTGCCAGCAGCCCAGGCGGGAGACAGAACACTGAAGCTTTCTTT. The chain carries TRBV7-3 and TRBJ1-1, with unresolved D. V shed 5 bases and J shed 1 base, with 14 bases lying between them. The CDR3 runs to 15 residues. From germline, CDR1 is SGHTA and CDR2 FQGTGA.

In its sample, this clone was seen a few times. The chain employs TRBV7-2 and TRBJ1-1; 11 bases agree with TRBD1. Trimming cost V 4 bases and J 1 base; bases outside gene matches: 8. Germline-derived CDR1 and CDR2 are SGHTA and FQGNSA. The CDR3 has 17 amino acids. The CDR3 DNA follows: TGTGCCAGCAGCTCCGGGACAGGGGGACGAAGGAACACTGAAGCTTTCTTT. It encodes CASSSGTGGRRNTEAFF. Combining the CDR3 with reference TRBV7-2 and TRBJ1-1 gives the whole variable domain GAGVSQSPSNKVTEKGKDVELRCDPISGHTALYWYRQSLGQGLEFLIYFQGNSAPDKSGLPSDRFSAERTGGSVSTLTIQRTQQEDSAVYLCASSSGTGGRRNTEAFFGQGTRLTVV.

The chain has TRBV30 and TRBJ2-2; no definite D call. CDR1 is GTSNPN and CDR2 is SVGIG in the germline V gene (reference sequence). Deletions cut 0 bases from V and 4 bases from J, with 21 bases between. This CDR3 comprises 18 residues. CDR3 region: CAWSVWLTSGSGTGELFF. The CDR3 coding sequence is TGTGCCTGGAGTGTTTGGTTGACTTCCGGCTCGGGCACCGGGGAGCTGTTTTTT.

The chain uses TRBV5-5 and TRBJ1-3; tentatively, D is TRBD1 (6 bases). Per the germline V gene, CDR1 is SGHKS and CDR2 is YYEKEE (reference sequence). CDR3 size: 15 residues. Deletions cut 3 bases from V and 0 bases from J, with 10 bases between. In nucleotides, the CDR3 is TGTGCCAGCAGCTCGACAGGAAACTCTGGAAACACCATATATTTT. Translated: CASSSTGNSGNTIYF.

The rearrangement joins TRBV5-6 to TRBJ2-3; D remains unclear. CDR1 is SGHDT, CDR2 YYEEEE, per germline. Trimming took 2 bases from V and 0 from J, leaving 10 bases between them. The CDR3 contains 15 residues. CDR3 protein: CASSFKSVSTDTQYF. In DNA form, the CDR3 reads TGTGCCAGCAGCTTTAAGAGTGTGAGCACAGATACGCAGTATTTT.

J is TRBJ2-3 and V is TRBV28, with 9 bases aligning to TRBD1. The CDR3 is 17 residues long. Germline assignment: CDR1 MDHEN and CDR2 SYDVKM. The V gene end was trimmed by 8 bases and the J gene end by 2 bases; junction bases not matched to a gene: 14. CDR3 nucleotides: TGTGCCAGCGCAGGACAGGGGAGAGGATTCAACACAGATACGCAGTATTTT. Protein sequence: CASAGQGRGFNTDTQYF.

This clone was counted a few times. The J gene is TRBJ1-2, the V gene TRBV5-5; tentatively, D is TRBD1 (5 bases). Germline-derived CDR1 and CDR2 are SGHKS and YYEKEE (reference sequence). The V end lost 3 bases, the J end lost 8 bases, and 23 bases lay between the germline ends. This CDR3 comprises 16 residues. Here the CDR3 reads CASSSIGGAGPRGYTF. The CDR3 DNA follows: TGTGCCAGCAGCTCAATAGGCGGGGCAGGGCCGAGAGGCTACACCTTC. The entire variable domain, with the rest obtained from reference TRBV5-5 and TRBJ1-2, is as follows: DAGVTQSPTHLIKTRGQQVTLRCSPISGHKSVSWYQQVLGQGPQFIFQYYEKEERGRGNFPDRFSARQFPNYSSELNVNALLLGDSALYLCASSSIGGAGPRGYTFGSGTRLTVV.

The chain uses TRBV19 and TRBJ1-2; 7 bases fit TRBD1. Germline loops: CDR1 LNHDA, CDR2 SQIVND (reference sequence). This CDR3 has 17 amino acids. The V gene end was trimmed by 0 bases and the J gene end by 8 bases; junction bases not matched to a gene: 15. The CDR3 is CASSIDPTGVPREGYTF. In DNA form, the CDR3 reads TGTGCCAGTAGTATAGATCCCACAGGGGTACCGAGGGAGGGCTACACCTTC.

The gene calls are TRBV5-6 and TRBJ2-7, with D uncertain. V was trimmed by 0 bases and J by 1 base, leaving 5 bases between them. CDR3 size: 13 residues. Germline V lookup: CDR1 SGHDT, CDR2 YYEEEE. The CDR3 sequence: CASSLVSSYEQYF. The CDR3 coding sequence is TGTGCCAGCAGCTTGGTTTCATCCTACGAGCAGTACTTC.

This chain joins TRBV6-1 and TRBJ1-3; D might be TRBD1 (6 bases). The V end lost 4 bases, the J end lost 0 bases, and 13 bases lay between the germline ends. The CDR3 contains 16 residues. Per the germline V gene, CDR1 is MNHNS and CDR2 is SASEGT. This chain's CDR3 is CASSGERTVSGNTIYF. As DNA, the CDR3 is TGTGCCAGCAGTGGAGAGAGGACAGTCTCTGGAAACACCATATATTTT.

The genes are TRBV5-1 and TRBJ2-2, with 7 bases that match TRBD1. The length of the CDR3 is 14 residues. V lost 4 bases to trimming and J lost 4 bases; unmatched junction nucleotides: 4. Germline values: CDR1 SGHRS, CDR2 YFSETQ. The DNA of the CDR3 is TGCGCCAGCAGCATCCGGGACAGCACCGGGGAGCTGTTTTTT. It specifies CASSIRDSTGELFF.

This clone was detected a few times. The V and J genes are TRBV6-5 and TRBJ2-7; TRBD1 agrees at 9 bases. CDR1 MNHEY and CDR2 SVGAGI come from the germline V gene. V dropped 6 bases and J dropped 3; count of bases not matched to a gene: 9. The CDR3 is made up of 15 amino acids. CDR3 DNA: TGTGCCAGCAGAGATGACAGGGGGACCATCTACGAGCAGTACTTC. It specifies CASRDDRGTIYEQYF.

The chain joins TRBV4-1 to TRBJ1-2; 7 bases align to TRBD1. In germline, CDR1 is MGHRA, CDR2 YSYEKL. The J segment lost 5 bases and the V segment lost 4 bases, leaving 4 bases of the junction unmatched. The CDR3 length is 13 residues. CDR3 in DNA: TGCGCCAGCAGCCCCGGGACAGCTTATGGCTACACCTTC. Amino acid sequence: CASSPGTAYGYTF.

This chain joins TRBV12-5 and TRBJ1-3; 7 nucleotides align to TRBD1. CDR1 is LGHNT and CDR2 is FRNRAP in the germline V gene. The CDR3 extends over 15 amino acids. Trimming took 7 bases from V and 5 from J; bases not matched to a gene: 11. CDR3 nucleotide sequence: TGTGCTAGTGATTGGGACAGAGAGGGAAGAAACACCATATATTTT. This codes for CASDWDREGRNTIYF.

This chain connects TRBV2 to TRBJ2-7, with 10 bases matching TRBD1. Germline CDR1 reads SNHLY; CDR2 reads FYNNEI. The CDR3 has 14 amino acids. With 4 bases clipped from V and 4 bases from J, the junction kept 4 bases outside the gene matches. The CDR3 nucleotides are TGTGCCAGCAGTGGCCGGGACAGGGGATACGAGCAGTACTTC. It encodes CASSGRDRGYEQYF.

The chain uses TRBV12-3 or TRBV12-4 and TRBJ1-4; TRBD1 is a possible D gene (5 bases). CDR3 size: 13 residues. Between the trimmed V and J ends, which lost 6 bases and 4 bases, there was a span of 9 bases. CDR3 amino acids: CASSPGINEKLFF. CDR3 DNA: TGTGCCAGCAGCCCAGGGATTAATGAAAAACTGTTTTTT.

The chain has TRBV29-1 and TRBJ2-7, with 9 bases aligning to TRBD1. Germline CDR1 reads SQVTM; CDR2 reads ANQGSEA. After removal of 4 bases from V and 0 bases from J, the junction contained 4 bases not matched to a gene. The CDR3 extends over 14 amino acids. The CDR3 sequence is CSVVGTGFSYEQYF. The CDR3, as DNA: TGCAGCGTTGTGGGGACAGGGTTCTCCTACGAGCAGTACTTC.